Each of the 2 T cell receptor beta chains below was sequenced from the same sample in a study of vaccination effects on CD4 cells after COVID-19. Produced via immunoSEQ multiplex PCR; TCRdb's table is partial and in-frame only. This repertoire shows approximately 37,000 clones, just under 75% found once; its top ten account for roughly 30%. ViraFEST used viral peptide pools to expand antigen-specific CD4+ T cells before sequencing. When roughly eleven days of culture had elapsed, CD4+ T cells were isolated. This person's SARS-CoV-2 infection, confirmed by PCR, occurred between March and December 2020. For these receptors, no antigen is known. The starting material was CD4+ T cells from PBMCs cultured with a peptide pool, obtained before COVID-19 vaccination. Receptors originate from a human donor who had a prior SARS-CoV-2 infection.

This clone was recorded a few times. The chain couples TRBV7-2 to TRBJ1-1, with 9 bases fitting TRBD1. Losses at the gene ends were 6 bases for V and 5 bases for J; bases not matched to a gene: 4. The CDR3 totals 13 residues. In germline, CDR1 is SGHTA, CDR2 FQGNSA. DNA for the CDR3: TGTGCCAGCAGTGCCGGGACAGGGACTGAAGCTTTCTTT. Translating gives CASSAGTGTEAFF. The whole variable domain, filled in from reference TRBV7-2 and TRBJ1-1, reads GAGVSQSPSNKVTEKGKDVELRCDPISGHTALYWYRQSLGQGLEFLIYFQGNSAPDKSGLPSDRFSAERTGGSVSTLTIQRTQQEDSAVYLCASSAGTGTEAFFGQGTRLTVV.

This clone has a handful of counts. The chain recombines TRBV27 with TRBJ2-1; D possibly corresponds to TRBD1 (6 bases). V was clipped by 3 bases and J by 0 bases, with 12 bases between them. The CDR3 loop spans 16 amino acids. Germline-derived CDR1 and CDR2 are MNHEY and SMNVEV (reference sequence). This CDR3 reads CASSFWDTASYNEQFF. The CDR3 nucleotides are TGTGCCAGCAGTTTTTGGGACACTGCCTCCTACAATGAGCAGTTCTTC.